Below are 13 T cell receptor beta chains sequenced from a single sample in a study of T cell repertoires in cytomegalovirus infection. Antigen specificity for these receptors is unknown. TCRdb processed the reads anew with MiXCR; each CDR3 protein has one entry. Of 75,000 to 100,000 distinct CDR3 sequences in the sample, 25% to 30% were seen once. The material sequenced was CD8+ T cells from cultured PBMCs, taken from culture after CMV antigen stimulation. Receptors originate from a human donor in good health (CMV status not recorded). Some clones in this sample may be carry-over from other donors' samples.

V and J are TRBV6-5 and TRBJ2-7, with D possibly matching TRBD2 (6 bases). The V end lost 7 bases, the J end lost 5 bases, and 24 bases lay between the germline ends. Germline CDR1 MNHEY, CDR2 SVGAGI. This CDR3 spans 16 amino acids. CDR3 loop: CASIIYFPGGTNEQYF. The CDR3 DNA follows: TGTGCCAGCATTATATACTTTCCTGGAGGGACGAACGAGCAGTACTTC.

V is TRBV6-8 and J is TRBJ2-1; 14 bases agree with TRBD2. Germline V CDR1 and CDR2: MNHGY, SAAAGT. The J segment lost 8 bases and the V segment lost 5 bases, leaving 5 bases of the junction unmatched. There are 15 residues in the CDR3. DNA for the CDR3: TGTGCCAGCAGTGCGGGACTAGCGGGGGATTATGAGCAGTTCTTC. Its translation is CASSAGLAGDYEQFF.

The rearrangement links TRBV27 to TRBJ2-1; unclear D gene. The CDR3 loop spans 16 amino acids. The germline CDR1 and CDR2 sequences are MNHEY and SMNVEV (reference sequence). V lost 0 bases and J lost 0, with 9 bases in between. CDR3 loop: CASSLSLALSYNEQFF. The CDR3 DNA follows: TGTGCCAGCAGTTTATCGTTGGCCCTCTCCTACAATGAGCAGTTCTTC.

This clonotype was observed at least ten times. V and J are TRBV7-7 and TRBJ1-1; no reliable D call. Trimming cost V 1 base and J 3 bases, with 9 bases left between them. Germline V lookup: CDR1 SSHAT, CDR2 FNYEAQ (reference sequence). CDR3 size: 14 residues. CDR3 protein: CASSLVHTYTEAFF. CDR3 nucleotides: TGTGCCAGCAGCTTAGTTCACACCTACACTGAAGCTTTCTTT.

This clonotype appeared a few times. The chain recombines TRBV12-3 or TRBV12-4 with TRBJ2-1; tentative D call: TRBD2 (5 bases). The CDR3 is 13 amino acids. Trimming took 6 bases from V and 2 from J, leaving 8 bases between them. CDR3 residues: CASRSGTYNEQFF. CDR3 nucleotides: TGTGCCAGCAGGTCCGGGACCTACAATGAGCAGTTCTTC.

This sequence joins TRBV28 and TRBJ2-7; TRBD1 might be the D (6 bases). There are 15 residues in the CDR3. Trimming left V 2 bases short and J 4 bases short, with 15 bases between. In germline, CDR1 is MDHEN, CDR2 SYDVKM. The CDR3 region is CASSLIRGERYEQYF. CDR3 nucleotides: TGTGCCAGCAGTTTAATCAGGGGCGAAAGGTACGAGCAGTACTTC.

Here the CDR3 DNA reads TGCGCCAGCAGCTTGGGACTAGCGGGGGGACCAAGCTACGAGCAGTACTTC. Its translation: CASSLGLAGGPSYEQYF. V is TRBV5-1 and J is TRBJ2-7; 13 bases fit TRBD2. Germline assignment: CDR1 SGHRS and CDR2 YFSETQ. CDR3 length equals 17 residues. With V trimmed by 0 bases and J by 3 bases, 6 bases remained unmatched.

This clonotype was counted a few times. The CDR3 region has the DNA TGTGCCAGCAGTTTTAGTGAAGATACGCAGTATTTT. It encodes CASSFSEDTQYF. The rearrangement links TRBV6-6 to TRBJ2-3; D ambiguous. The CDR3 has 12 residues. V was shortened by 4 bases and J by 5 bases, with 7 bases between the two germline ends. Germline V gene data show CDR1 as MNHNY and CDR2 as SVGAGI (reference sequence).

In DNA form, the CDR3 reads TGTGCCAGCAGCCAAGAAATAGCTGGAGACTACGAGCAGTACTTC. Translated: CASSQEIAGDYEQYF. The chain employs TRBV4-2 and TRBJ2-7; D not resolved. The CDR3 sequence is 15 residues long. Germline V gene lookup returns CDR1 LGHNA and CDR2 YNFKEQ. V gave up 0 bases and J gave up 3 bases, with 12 bases separating them.

This clonotype was recorded a few times. The chain is built from TRBV4-1 and TRBJ1-2; D is undetermined. The V gene's germline CDR1 is MGHRA and CDR2 YSYEKL. Trimming removed 0 bases at V and 6 bases at J, with 11 bases between. The CDR3 has 14 residues. The CDR3 reads CASSQESGRDGYTF. CDR3 nucleotides: TGCGCCAGCAGCCAAGAAAGCGGGAGGGATGGCTACACCTTC.

This clonotype rates as medium-sized. The gene calls are TRBV7-9 and TRBJ1-1; D is unclear. The CDR3 contains 12 residues. The germline V gene encodes CDR1 SEHNR and CDR2 FQNEAQ (reference sequence). V was trimmed by 1 base and J by 11 bases, leaving 11 bases between them. This CDR3 reads CASSLVPRGAFF. The CDR3, as DNA: TGTGCCAGCAGCTTAGTACCCCGAGGGGCTTTCTTT.

The chain combines TRBV7-9 with TRBJ2-7; possible D gene TRBD1, 5 bases. V lost 5 bases and J 0 bases, leaving 17 bases between the germline ends. The CDR3 is made up of 16 amino acids. Germline CDR1 and CDR2: SEHNR and FQNEAQ (reference sequence). CDR3 region: CASSAQGAFSSYEQYF. CDR3 DNA sequence: TGTGCCAGCAGCGCTCAGGGCGCTTTCTCCTCCTACGAGCAGTACTTC.

This clonotype has just a few counts. The chain combines TRBV29-1 with TRBJ2-7, with D perhaps TRBD1 (5 bases). The V end was cut by 3 bases, the J end by 1 base, with 10 bases between. CDR1 SQVTM and CDR2 ANQGSEA come from the germline V gene. The CDR3 extends over 13 amino acids. Here the CDR3 reads CSVDTGKSYEQYF. The CDR3 DNA is TGCAGCGTTGATACAGGCAAGTCCTACGAGCAGTACTTC.